This T cell receptor (beta chain) was identified in a study of T-cell reconstitution after alpha-beta-depleted transplantation in children (dated by TCRdb to 2016 to 2017). Broadly, across the study: Using TCR repertoire profiling, the study quantitatively followed how T-cell immune reconstitution unfolded in children after TCRalphabeta/CD19-depleted allogeneic hematopoietic cell transplantation.

Receptor amplification or capture employed PCR. Sequencing instrument: Illumina HiSeq 2500. To normalize quantification of the TCRbeta repertoire, the TCR libraries were built with molecular barcoding that relied on unique molecular identifiers. The public reads were reanalyzed by TCRdb: fastp trimming at Q25, MiXCR alignment, in-frame beta chains only. One record per CDR3 amino acid sequence lists the most common genes and DNA. A total of approximately 230,000 distinct CDR3 sequences appear in this sample, roughly a quarter of them only once. The ten top clones hold around 4.8% of the sample. As regards this clonotype: Its antigen remains unidentified. No qualities accompany the bases; no much larger clone lies one base away.

CDR3 length: 16 amino acids, cysteine to phenylalanine. Only the CDR3 portion is preserved as DNA: 48 bases, with reading frame beginning at the first base. V drops 3 bases and J drops 0 bases, leaving 9 bases in between. CDR1 is given as MNHNS and CDR2 as SASEGT, both from the germline V gene. General study outcomes and caveats: Over the following months the frequencies of hyperexpanded clones went down, and after one year T-cell counts and TCRbeta diversity were mostly credited to newly produced T cells. The apparently early alphabetaT-cell count recovery about two months after transplant was reportedly dependent on only several hundred rapidly expanded clones derived from non-depleted graft cells. In some patients, the high TCRbeta diversity seen at day 60 was put down to recipient T cells and intrathymic progenitors that had survived conditioning.

Per the publication, the treatment or condition label means: allogeneic hematopoietic cell transplantation with graft depleted of TCRalphabeta T cells and CD19 B cells. The children who served as transplant recipients had been given grafts of TCRalphabeta/CD19-depleted allogeneic hematopoietic cells. This receptor chain uses TRBV6-1 and TRBJ1-6, and TRBD1 may be the D gene, going by 6 matching bases. The sequence was obtained from a female patient aged 2-9 years who had a stem cell transplant for congenital amegakaryocytic thrombocytopenia, so the T cells may come from the graft donor. Sequencing was performed on PBMCs, mostly from graft donor cells, taken 360 days after TCRalphabeta/CD19-depleted stem cell transplant. The DNA is TGTGCCAGCAGTGATACAGGGAGCTCCTATAATTCACCCCTCCACTTT. The encoded protein is CASSDTGSSYNSPLHF.